This TCR beta chain was identified during a study of blood T cell repertoires in COVID-19. Generated by immunoSEQ multiplex PCR, the TCRdb table keeps only in-frame clones and is missing some. The table lists tens of thousands of clones, around 89% of them singletons. The J segment lost 4 bases and the V segment lost 8 bases, leaving 4 bases of the junction unmatched. CDR1 is KGHSH, CDR2 LQKENI, per germline. The CDR3 consists of 13 residues. The sequence derives from a woman aged 45-65 years with acute COVID-19. The genes are TRBV18 and TRBJ2-7; the match to TRBD1 covers 11 bases. Sequences were obtained from PBMCs or T cells enriched from blood (not recorded which). The CDR3 region is CASHRDRGYEQYF. As DNA, the CDR3 is TGTGCCAGCCACCGGGACAGGGGGTACGAGCAGTACTTC.